This T cell receptor (beta chain) was identified during a study of blood T cell repertoires in COVID-19. Worth noting for this clone: Germline and junction disagree at one end, which may indicate a read error.

Some clones are missing from TCRdb's copy, which holds only in-frame ones; the method was immunoSEQ multiplex PCR. The sample consists of about 220,000 clones, approximately 83% of them appearing once. The germline gives CDR1 MNHEY, CDR2 SVGAGI. The CDR3 has 15 amino acids. The chain is built from TRBV6-5 and TRBJ2-7, with 7 positions matching TRBD1. The sequence derives from a woman between 45 and 60 years old who had been exposed to COVID-19. Specimen: PBMCs or T cells enriched from blood (not recorded which). CDR3 DNA: TGTGCCAGCAGATACTACAGAGGGGGCATCAACGAGCAGTACTTC. Its protein is CASRYYRGGINEQYF.